This paragraph reports one T cell receptor (beta chain). These data are taken from a study of blood T cell repertoires in COVID-19. Background on the study: T cells, B-cell-depleted T cells, or PBMCs supplied cDNA or gDNA.

Generated by immunoSEQ multiplex PCR, the TCRdb table keeps only in-frame clones and is missing some. This sample yields 150,000 to 200,000 clones, of which 70% to 80% are seen a single time; around 6% belongs to the top ten. V was cut by 5 bases and J by 0 bases, with 8 bases left in between. Looked up from germline, CDR1 is LGHNA and CDR2 is YSLEER. This CDR3 region has 15 residues. The chain recombines TRBV4-3 with TRBJ2-6; the D is unclear. The origin of this receptor is a woman aged 35 to 49 with COVID-19, enrolled during active disease. Material for sequencing was peripheral blood. CDR3 protein: CASSFSRSGANVLTF. The CDR3 DNA is TGCGCCAGCAGCTTCAGTCGCTCTGGGGCCAACGTCCTGACTTTC.